Detailed here is one TCR beta chain. This clone was observed a single time. Which antigen it targets is not known. There are no base qualities to consult, and no much larger clone falls within one base. Between the V and J ends, shortened by 10 bases and 4 bases respectively, the junction contains 32 bases. Its CDR3 holds 18 amino acids, cysteine through phenylalanine. Only CDR3 DNA is held: 54 bases, read in frame from base 1. Reading the germline V gene (reference sequence) gives CDR1 SGHKS and CDR2 YYEKEE. The data belong to a study of T cell changes during pregnancy in multiple sclerosis (dated by TCRdb to about 2019). For the wider study: Changes in the T cell repertoire over the course of pregnancy were examined in this study in women with multiple sclerosis.

The library was made by the immunoSEQ multiplex PCR assay. TCRdb took this table from immuneACCESS and kept in-frame rearrangements with V and J called. Such tables lack part of the clones; where checked against another copy, unresolved V genes explain under half of the gap, and the rest is unexplained. The table for this sample lists 50,000 to 60,000 clones; roughly nine tenths of them were counted only once. The ten largest clones capture about 0.76% of the sample. Sequences were derived from CD4+ T cells from peripheral blood mononuclear cells, sampled in the first trimester of pregnancy. The rearranged segments are TRBV5-5 and TRBJ1-2, and possibly TRBD1, on 6 matching bases. The clonotype was recovered from a female donor with multiple sclerosis, enrolled in a pregnancy study. The CDR3 corresponds to CAASFPPGRGEPGYGYTF. The DNA reads TGTGCCGCCAGCTTCCCACCCGGCAGGGGAGAGCCGGGCTATGGCTACACCTTC.